A single sample gave rise to the 14 T cell receptor beta chains below, sequenced in a study of T cells in Graves' hyperthyroidism and ophthalmopathy. TCR beta CDR3 region amplification was performed from RNA transcripts. HTBI primers were used for first-round RT-PCR of the TCR CDR3. TCRdb reprocessed the multiplex PCR reads with MiXCR, giving one entry per CDR3 protein. The sample lists about 560,000 distinct CDR3 sequences, approximately 15% occurring once. The sample comprised blood. All receptors come from a woman aged 18-30 years with Graves' hyperthyroidism.

CDR3 sequence reads: CASSLQWGETQYF. CDR3 coding DNA: TGTGCCAGCAGCCTCCAGTGGGGGGAGACCCAGTACTTC. V is TRBV7-2 and J is TRBJ2-5, with D possibly being TRBD1 or TRBD2 (5 bases each). This CDR3 is 13 amino acids long. The ends were cut back, 5 bases at V and 5 bases at J, with 12 bases in the middle. Germline V lookup: CDR1 SGHTA, CDR2 FQGNSA.

The chain has TRBV6-1 and TRBJ2-1; D might be TRBD1 (6 bases). The CDR3 contains 13 residues. The germline V gene has CDR1 MNHNS and CDR2 SASEGT. V lost 6 bases and J 12 bases, leaving 18 bases between the germline ends. Written as DNA, the CDR3 is TGTGCCAGCAGCCCGGCAGGGGAGACAAGGCAGTTCTTC. This sequence encodes CASSPAGETRQFF.

This clonotype was found many times. The chain uses TRBV28 and TRBJ2-1; D not certain. Germline V gives CDR1 MDHEN, CDR2 SYDVKM. The V gene lost 3 bases and the J gene lost 10 bases, with 13 bases spanning the gap. CDR3 length equals 13 residues. CDR3 DNA: TGTGCCAGCAGTTTGGTCGGACGTCGAGAGCAGTTCTTC. Translating gives CASSLVGRREQFF.

This clonotype was detected a few times. V gene TRBV12-3 or TRBV12-4 combines with J gene TRBJ1-2; D uncertain. The CDR3 is 12 amino acids. Between the trimmed V and J ends, which lost 5 bases and 4 bases, there was a span of 8 bases. This chain's CDR3 is CASSRLSYGYTF. The CDR3 DNA reads TGTGCCAGCAGTCGCCTGAGCTATGGCTACACCTTC.

This clonotype appeared many times. The gene calls are TRBV7-9 and TRBJ2-1, with 12 bases lining up with TRBD2. The CDR3 sequence is 16 residues long. Germline assignment: CDR1 SEHNR and CDR2 FQNEAQ (reference sequence). J lost 6 bases, V lost 5 bases, and 8 bases had no gene match. CDR3 protein: CASSPPGLAGTNEQFF. CDR3 nucleotides: TGTGCCAGCAGCCCCCCGGGACTAGCGGGCACCAATGAGCAGTTCTTC.

This clonotype has a handful of counts. This sequence joins TRBV14 and TRBJ2-3; D unclear. In germline, CDR1 is SGHDN, CDR2 FVKESK. V was pared by 0 bases and J by 0 bases, with 7 bases between. The CDR3 length is 15 residues. The CDR3 loop is CASSQEELSTDTQYF. The CDR3, as DNA: TGTGCCAGCAGCCAAGAGGAACTCAGCACAGATACGCAGTATTTT.

This chain uses TRBV12-3 or TRBV12-4 with TRBJ1-5; D call uncertain. The germline V and J ends were trimmed by 6 bases and 8 bases, with 14 bases remaining between them. The CDR3 spans 13 residues. The CDR3 DNA follows: TGTGCCAGCAGCCAACTCCGTCCAGAGCCCCAGCATTTT. Residues: CASSQLRPEPQHF.

This clonotype came up many times. The CDR3 protein is CASSLEGQGPYGYTF. In DNA form, the CDR3 reads TGCGCCAGCAGCTTGGAGGGACAGGGGCCTTATGGCTACACCTTC. This chain uses TRBV5-1 with TRBJ1-2, with TRBD1 matching over 10 bases. The J segment lost 5 bases and the V segment lost 0 bases, leaving 4 bases of the junction unmatched. The V gene's germline CDR1 is SGHRS and CDR2 YFSETQ. This CDR3 has 15 amino acids.

CDR3 coding DNA: TGTGCCAGCAGCCCACAGGACAGGAGGAAGTTGAACACTGAAGCTTTCTTT. Its protein product is CASSPQDRRKLNTEAFF. This chain uses TRBV3-1 with TRBJ1-1; 7 bases are a match to TRBD1. V lost 4 bases and J lost 0; bases outside the gene matches: 11. CDR1 and CDR2 from the germline V gene are LGHDT and YNNKEL (reference sequence). The CDR3 length is 17 residues.

There are a few counts of this clonotype. The CDR3 DNA sequence: TGTGCCAGTAGTATACGGTCTTCTAGCGGGGGGATAGCCAAAAACATTCAGTACTTC. It is translated as CASSIRSSSGGIAKNIQYF. V gene TRBV19 combines with J gene TRBJ2-4; 11 bases are shared with TRBD2. With V trimmed by 2 bases and J by 0 bases, 9 bases remained unmatched. The germline V gene has CDR1 LNHDA and CDR2 SQIVND (reference sequence). This CDR3 contains 19 residues. The variable domain in full, completed from reference TRBV19 and TRBJ2-4, reads DGGITQSPKYLFRKEGQNVTLSCEQNLNHDAMYWYRQDPGQGLRLIYYSQIVNDFQKGDIAEGYSVSREKKESFPLTVTSAQKNPTAFYLCASSIRSSSGGIAKNIQYFGAGTRLSVL.

This clonotype showed up just a few times. This chain links TRBV7-2 with TRBJ1-4; TRBD1 aligns across 8 bases. V lost 0 bases, J lost 3 bases, and 3 bases stayed unmatched. Germline V CDR1 and CDR2: SGHTA, FQGNSA. CDR3 length: 16 amino acids. The CDR3 bases are TGTGCCAGCAGCTTAGCCCCGGGACAGGCTAATGAAAAACTGTTTTTT. Translating it yields CASSLAPGQANEKLFF.

This clonotype occurred many times. This chain connects TRBV2 to TRBJ2-1; 8 bases line up with TRBD2. J lost 6 bases, V lost 6 bases, and 7 bases had no gene match. The CDR3 spans 14 residues. The germline CDR1 and CDR2 sequences are SNHLY and FYNNEI. Written as DNA, the CDR3 is TGTGCCAGCAGCTCCCGGGGGGGGGCCAATGAGCAGTTCTTC. Protein: CASSSRGGANEQFF.

The chain is built from TRBV6-1 and TRBJ2-1; 8 bases align to TRBD2. Germline trimming cut 2 bases from V and 6 bases from J; bases unmatched to any gene: 3. Looked up from germline, CDR1 is MNHNS and CDR2 is SASEGT. The CDR3 has 14 amino acids. CDR3 DNA sequence: TGTGCCAGCAGTGAACTGGCGGGGGGCAATGAGCAGTTCTTC. It translates to CASSELAGGNEQFF.

The V and J genes are TRBV28 and TRBJ1-4; no clear D gene. The CDR3 loop spans 15 amino acids. Per the germline V gene, CDR1 is MDHEN and CDR2 is SYDVKM. V shed 4 bases and J shed 8 bases, with 17 bases lying between them. The CDR3 DNA follows: TGTGCCAGCAGTTACCGAGGAAGGGTGCGGGAAAAACTGTTTTTT. This gives the protein CASSYRGRVREKLFF.